This TCR beta chain was sequenced in a study of T-cell memory formation after mild COVID-19. About the study: For the most part, TCR clusters were specific to one donor.

TCRdb reanalysed the 5' RACE reads using MiXCR and keeps one entry per CDR3 protein. The table lists 530,000 or so distinct CDR3 sequences, roughly 17% of them singletons. In its sample, this clonotype was seen a few times. The antigen remains undetermined. Study findings and constraints: The second-wave clones peaking on day 37 were not confirmed as SARS-CoV-2-specific. Cross-reactive memory appears to have joined, as suggested by some responding clones showing up in pre-infection memory. CM and EM subsets held most contracting CD4+ clones; EMRA held CD8+ ones.

Sequencing was carried out using PBMCs or a T cell subset sorted from them (not recorded which). This sequence originates from an adult woman who had mild COVID-19 (a few samples of this study predate the infection). Cell type and time point are not known.

CDR3 coding DNA: TGTGCCAGCAGTTTCCGCTACAATGAGCAGTTCTTC. Its protein product is CASSFRYNEQFF. V gene TRBV2 combines with J gene TRBJ2-1; D remains unclear. The CDR3 consists of 12 residues. Deletions cut 5 bases from V and 3 bases from J, with 5 bases between. Germline V CDR1 and CDR2: SNHLY, FYNNEI.